A single sample is the source of the 5 T cell receptor beta chains below, sequenced in a study of spatial heterogeneity in lung cancer. The sample's time point: sample taken at primary tumor resection. TCRdb reprocessed the 5' RACE reads via MiXCR and lists one record per CDR3 protein. Here the sample spans about 670 distinct CDR3 sequences, 22% being singletons. Sequencing was performed on normal lung tissue next to the tumor, taken at surgery. The receptors originated from a male donor with early-stage non-small cell lung cancer.

Relative to its sample, this clonotype is large. In a library made to pick up alpha chains, this beta chain is a stray read with a size that means little. J is TRBJ2-5 and V is TRBV6-1; D possibly uses TRBD1 or TRBD2 (5 bases each). V lost 4 bases and J lost 0, with 6 bases in between. CDR3 length: 13 amino acids. Germline CDR1 is MNHNS and CDR2 is SASEGT. The CDR3 DNA sequence: TGTGCCAGCAGTGGGGGGTACCAAGAGACCCAGTACTTC. Translation gives CASSGGYQETQYF.

The sample holds one count of this clonotype. Because the library targeted alpha chains, this beta chain is an off-target read whose size means little. The chain carries TRBV7-2 and TRBJ2-7, with 12 bases that match TRBD2. Looked up from germline, CDR1 is SGHTA and CDR2 is FQGNSA. There are 16 residues in the CDR3. V lost 5 bases, J lost 1 base, and 6 bases stayed unmatched. CDR3: CASSESTSGGSYEQYF. The CDR3 DNA follows: TGTGCCAGCAGCGAATCGACTAGCGGGGGATCCTACGAGCAGTACTTC. The full variable domain, completed using reference TRBV7-2 and TRBJ2-7, is GAGVSQSPSNKVTEKGKDVELRCDPISGHTALYWYRQSLGQGLEFLIYFQGNSAPDKSGLPSDRFSAERTGGSVSTLTIQRTQQEDSAVYLCASSESTSGGSYEQYFGPGTRLTVT.

Regarding this clonotype: Being off target in a library aimed at alpha chains, this beta chain has a size of little meaning. In DNA form, the CDR3 reads TGTGCCAGCAGCTTAGCGACTAGCCCCCTGGTAGAGCAGTTCTTC. It yields the protein CASSLATSPLVEQFF. The J gene is TRBJ2-1, the V gene TRBV7-3; 7 bases line up with TRBD2. This CDR3 has 15 residues. Germline values: CDR1 SGHTA, CDR2 FQGTGA. The V gene end was trimmed by 2 bases and the J gene end by 10 bases; junction bases not matched to a gene: 11.

A word on this clonotype: Little can be read into the size of this beta chain, an off-target read in a library designed for alpha chains. The genes are TRBV29-1 and TRBJ2-7, with no clear D. This CDR3 is 12 amino acids long. Trimming took off 1 base at V and 2 bases at J, with 6 bases between the two ends. Germline V gene sequence: CDR1 SQVTM, CDR2 ANQGSEA. The CDR3 sequence: CSVEVLPYEQYF. DNA for the CDR3: TGCAGCGTTGAAGTACTACCCTACGAGCAGTACTTC.

As for this clonotype: Since it is a stray read in a library aimed at alpha chains, this beta chain has a size that is not meaningful. CDR3 in amino acids: CASRWTSGNYEQYF. The CDR3 DNA is TGTGCCAGCAGGTGGACTAGCGGGAACTACGAGCAGTACTTC. The chain carries TRBV28 and TRBJ2-7, with 12 bases matching TRBD2. V trimming: 6 bases; J trimming: 3 bases; junction bases outside the gene matches: 3. The CDR3 consists of 14 residues. The V gene's germline CDR1 is MDHEN and CDR2 SYDVKM.